These T cell receptor beta chains were read from a single sample in a study of glioma-infiltrating T cells after dendritic cell vaccination. TCRdb's table, derived via immunoSEQ multiplex PCR, lists solely in-frame clones and lacks some. The sample has about 67,000 clones, approximately 81% seen once; the top ten hold roughly 7.9%. Source: blood, taken before dendritic cell vaccination. The receptors come from a human donor with glioblastoma. Each CDR3 is given with its conserved first and last residue. A D gene is named only where the DNA matches it firmly. Where a row states a size, it is once, few, many or the class of an expanded clone; other rows omit it.

d_gene: -; v_gene: TRBV4-3; abundance: -; j_gene: TRBJ1-4; CDR3nt: TGCGCCAGCAGCCAGGACCTGGCGAGTCCCGGGACTGGGGAAAAACTGTTTTTT; CDR3aa: CASSQDLASPGTGEKLFF
d_gene: -; v_gene: TRBV9; abundance: few; j_gene: TRBJ2-3; CDR3nt: TGTGCCAGCAGCCGGACATTTAGCACAGATACGCAGTATTTT; CDR3aa: CASSRTFSTDTQYF
d_gene: TRBD2; v_gene: TRBV6-4; abundance: -; j_gene: TRBJ2-2; CDR3nt: TGTGCCAGCAGTGAATCTTCCCTAGCGGGGACCGGGGAGCTGTTTTTT; CDR3aa: CASSESSLAGTGELFF
d_gene: TRBD1; v_gene: TRBV19; abundance: -; j_gene: TRBJ1-2; CDR3nt: TGTGCCAGTAGTCCGGGACAGTTCTATGGCTACACCTTC; CDR3aa: CASSPGQFYGYTF
d_gene: TRBD2; v_gene: TRBV5-1; abundance: -; j_gene: TRBJ2-2; CDR3nt: TGCGCCAGCAGCTTGGAGGTAGCGGGGACGAACACCGGGGAGCTGTTTTTT; CDR3aa: CASSLEVAGTNTGELFF
d_gene: TRBD1; v_gene: TRBV10-3; abundance: -; j_gene: TRBJ1-2; CDR3nt: TGTGCCATCAACGAGAATCCGGGACAGGCCGACTACACCTTC; CDR3aa: CAINENPGQADYTF
d_gene: -; v_gene: TRBV6-5; abundance: once; j_gene: TRBJ1-1; CDR3nt: TGTGCCAGCAGTTATACAGGCGGGGGGAACACTGAAGCTTTCTTT; CDR3aa: CASSYTGGGNTEAFF
d_gene: -; v_gene: TRBV5-1; abundance: -; j_gene: TRBJ2-1; CDR3nt: TGCGCCAGCAGCTTGGCCCTAAATGAGCAGTTCTTC; CDR3aa: CASSLALNEQFF
d_gene: -; v_gene: TRBV27; abundance: -; j_gene: TRBJ2-7; CDR3nt: TGTGCCAGCAGTTTATCGCAACGGTCCCCCTCCTACGAGCAGTACTTC; CDR3aa: CASSLSQRSPSYEQYF
d_gene: TRBD1; v_gene: TRBV2; abundance: -; j_gene: TRBJ1-5; CDR3nt: TGTGCCAGCAGTAGCGACAGGGTCCCGCATCAGCCCCAGCATTTT; CDR3aa: CASSSDRVPHQPQHF
d_gene: -; v_gene: TRBV4-1; abundance: once; j_gene: TRBJ1-1; CDR3nt: TGCGCCAGCAGCCAAGTACTTCTGACTGAAGCTTTCTTT; CDR3aa: CASSQVLLTEAFF
d_gene: TRBD1; v_gene: TRBV6-5; abundance: -; j_gene: TRBJ2-5; CDR3nt: TGTGCCAGCAGTTACTCTGGACAGGGTAGGGAGACCCAGTACTTC; CDR3aa: CASSYSGQGRETQYF
d_gene: -; v_gene: TRBV29-1; abundance: -; j_gene: TRBJ1-4; CDR3nt: TGCAGCGTTGGCCACAGGGTTAATGAAAAACTGTTTTTT; CDR3aa: CSVGHRVNEKLFF
d_gene: -; v_gene: TRBV5-4; abundance: -; j_gene: TRBJ2-7; CDR3nt: TGTGCCAGCAGCCCTGGCGGCCATGAGCAGTACTTC; CDR3aa: CASSPGGHEQYF
d_gene: TRBD1; v_gene: TRBV6-5; abundance: -; j_gene: TRBJ2-5; CDR3nt: TGTGCCAGCAGTTACTCGACACAGGGGGAGACCCAGTACTTC; CDR3aa: CASSYSTQGETQYF
d_gene: TRBD2; v_gene: TRBV4-1; abundance: -; j_gene: TRBJ2-3; CDR3nt: TGCGCCAGCAGCCAAGGCGGGTCGGGGGGAACAGATACGCAGTATTTT; CDR3aa: CASSQGGSGGTDTQYF
d_gene: -; v_gene: TRBV4-3; abundance: -; j_gene: TRBJ1-2; CDR3nt: TGCGCCAGCAGCCAATCCAGGGCAGACTATGGCTACACCTTC; CDR3aa: CASSQSRADYGYTF
d_gene: -; v_gene: TRBV19; abundance: -; j_gene: TRBJ1-5; CDR3nt: TGTGCCAGTAGTATAGACTGGGAGCAGCCCCAGCATTTT; CDR3aa: CASSIDWEQPQHF
d_gene: -; v_gene: TRBV7-3; abundance: -; j_gene: TRBJ2-1; CDR3nt: TGTGCCAGCAGCTCTGGTGCCTTCGGTGATGAGCAGTTCTTC; CDR3aa: CASSSGAFGDEQFF
d_gene: -; v_gene: TRBV7-6; abundance: -; j_gene: TRBJ2-7; CDR3nt: TGTGCCAGCAGCCCAACGAGACTTAGCGACGAGCAGTACTTC; CDR3aa: CASSPTRLSDEQYF
d_gene: -; v_gene: TRBV7-3; abundance: -; j_gene: TRBJ1-1; CDR3nt: TGTGCCAGCAGCTTAGACAGTTCGCTGAACACTGAAGCTTTCTTT; CDR3aa: CASSLDSSLNTEAFF
d_gene: TRBD1; v_gene: TRBV25-1; abundance: few; j_gene: TRBJ1-1; CDR3nt: TGTGCCAGCAGTGGACAGGGAATGCACGCTGAAGCTTTCTTT; CDR3aa: CASSGQGMHAEAFF
d_gene: TRBD1; v_gene: TRBV4-1; abundance: -; j_gene: TRBJ2-2; CDR3nt: TGCGCCAGCAGCCAACGGGACAGCTTCACCGGGGAGCTGTTTTTT; CDR3aa: CASSQRDSFTGELFF
d_gene: -; v_gene: TRBV12-5; abundance: -; j_gene: TRBJ1-1; CDR3nt: TGTGCTAGTGGTTTGGTACGTCCAGGAGGCACTGAAGCTTTCTTT; CDR3aa: CASGLVRPGGTEAFF
d_gene: -; v_gene: TRBV18; abundance: -; j_gene: TRBJ1-1; CDR3nt: TGTGCCAGCTCACCGTGGCTCCAGTCTAACACTGAAGCTTTCTTT; CDR3aa: CASSPWLQSNTEAFF
d_gene: -; v_gene: TRBV4-1; abundance: -; j_gene: TRBJ1-1; CDR3nt: TGCGCCAGCAGCCAAGGAATTTCCGTCCCTTCCCGAAGGGGAAAGGTCGAAGCTTTCTTT; CDR3aa: CASSQGISVPSRRGKVEAFF
d_gene: TRBD1; v_gene: TRBV5-6; abundance: -; j_gene: TRBJ2-2; CDR3nt: TGTGCCAGCAGCTTGGAGGGACAGGGAACCGGGGAGCTGTTTTTT; CDR3aa: CASSLEGQGTGELFF
d_gene: TRBD2; v_gene: TRBV7-8; abundance: -; j_gene: TRBJ2-3; CDR3nt: TGTGCCAGCAGCTTAGCGCAGCGGGGGAGCACAGATACGCAGTATTTT; CDR3aa: CASSLAQRGSTDTQYF
d_gene: -; v_gene: TRBV6-6; abundance: -; j_gene: TRBJ2-1; CDR3nt: TGTGCCAGCAGTCCGGGGGTTCAGTATGAGCAGTTCTTC; CDR3aa: CASSPGVQYEQFF
d_gene: TRBD1; v_gene: TRBV5-4; abundance: -; j_gene: TRBJ2-2; CDR3nt: TGTGCCAGCAGCTCTGGACAGGGAGGCACCGGGGAGCTGTTTTTT; CDR3aa: CASSSGQGGTGELFF
d_gene: TRBD1; v_gene: TRBV7-2; abundance: -; j_gene: TRBJ2-7; CDR3nt: TGTGCCAGCAGCCGCGGGACAGGGAGCTCCTACGAGCAGTACTTC; CDR3aa: CASSRGTGSSYEQYF
d_gene: TRBD1; v_gene: TRBV30; abundance: -; j_gene: TRBJ1-2; CDR3nt: TGTGCCTGGAGTGCGACAGGGAATGGCTACACCTTC; CDR3aa: CAWSATGNGYTF
d_gene: TRBD2; v_gene: TRBV5-6; abundance: -; j_gene: TRBJ2-7; CDR3nt: TGTGCCAGCAGCGATAGCGGGGGCCCTATTATGAGCTCCTACGAGCAGTACTTC; CDR3aa: CASSDSGGPIMSSYEQYF
d_gene: TRBD1; v_gene: TRBV5-1; abundance: -; j_gene: TRBJ1-2; CDR3nt: TGCGCCAGCAGCCAACAGGGGGCTGGCTACACCTTC; CDR3aa: CASSQQGAGYTF
d_gene: TRBD1; v_gene: TRBV5-6; abundance: -; j_gene: TRBJ1-5; CDR3nt: TGTGCCAGCAGCTTTCGGGGACAGGGGGCATACAATCAGCCCCAGCATTTT; CDR3aa: CASSFRGQGAYNQPQHF
d_gene: -; v_gene: TRBV2; abundance: few; j_gene: TRBJ2-1; CDR3nt: TGTGCCAGCCGGAATCTAGGCGATGAGCAGTTCTTC; CDR3aa: CASRNLGDEQFF
d_gene: TRBD1; v_gene: TRBV11-2; abundance: -; j_gene: TRBJ2-7; CDR3nt: TGTGCCAGCAGCTTATATGGGACAGGGCCCATGGAATCCTACGAGCAGTACTTC; CDR3aa: CASSLYGTGPMESYEQYF
d_gene: TRBD1; v_gene: TRBV7-8; abundance: -; j_gene: TRBJ1-1; CDR3nt: TGTGCCAGCAGCCCGGGGACAGGGCGAGGGAACACTGAAGCTTTCTTT; CDR3aa: CASSPGTGRGNTEAFF
d_gene: -; v_gene: TRBV19; abundance: -; j_gene: TRBJ1-1; CDR3nt: TGTGCCAGTAGTATAGGGGCGAACACTGAAGCTTTCTTT; CDR3aa: CASSIGANTEAFF
d_gene: -; v_gene: TRBV4-1; abundance: few; j_gene: TRBJ1-2; CDR3nt: TGCGCCAGCAGCCTCAGACTCAGTTTTAATGGCTACACCTTC; CDR3aa: CASSLRLSFNGYTF
d_gene: -; v_gene: TRBV5-1; abundance: -; j_gene: TRBJ1-6; CDR3nt: TGCGCCAGCAGCTTGGGACAGCCTTATAATTCACCCCTCCACTTT; CDR3aa: CASSLGQPYNSPLHF
d_gene: -; v_gene: TRBV21-1; abundance: -; j_gene: TRBJ2-7; CDR3nt: TGTGCCAGCCATGGGGGGGCCCACGAGCAGTACTTC; CDR3aa: CASHGGAHEQYF
d_gene: TRBD1; v_gene: TRBV19; abundance: -; j_gene: TRBJ1-2; CDR3nt: TGTGCCAGTACCCCGGCAGGGGGCAGGTATGGCTACACCTTC; CDR3aa: CASTPAGGRYGYTF
d_gene: TRBD1; v_gene: TRBV2; abundance: -; j_gene: TRBJ1-1; CDR3nt: TGTGCCAGCAGTGATGAGGACAGGGATGGTACTGAAGCTTTCTTT; CDR3aa: CASSDEDRDGTEAFF
d_gene: TRBD1; v_gene: TRBV7-3; abundance: -; j_gene: TRBJ2-2; CDR3nt: TGTGCCAGCAGCCCCCAACCGGACAGGGCGGATGTCGACACCGGGGAGCTGTTTTTT; CDR3aa: CASSPQPDRADVDTGELFF
d_gene: TRBD1; v_gene: TRBV18; abundance: -; j_gene: TRBJ2-1; CDR3nt: TGTGCCAGCTCACTCCAACAGGGGGATGAGCAGTTCTTC; CDR3aa: CASSLQQGDEQFF
d_gene: -; v_gene: TRBV6-6; abundance: medium-sized; j_gene: TRBJ1-2; CDR3nt: TGTGCCAGCAGGGAAGGACTATGGGACGGAGGCTACACCTTC; CDR3aa: CASREGLWDGGYTF
d_gene: TRBD2; v_gene: TRBV6-5; abundance: -; j_gene: TRBJ2-1; CDR3nt: TGTGCCAGCAGTGCAGAAGGGGACTACAACAATGAGCAGTTCTTC; CDR3aa: CASSAEGDYNNEQFF
d_gene: TRBD1; v_gene: TRBV5-4; abundance: -; j_gene: TRBJ1-1; CDR3nt: TGTGCCACCGACCTACAGGGGGCTTCCACTGAAGCTTTCTTT; CDR3aa: CATDLQGASTEAFF
d_gene: -; v_gene: TRBV6-4; abundance: -; j_gene: TRBJ2-2; CDR3nt: TGTGCCAGCAGTGTCGGCAGCGACACCGGGGAGCTGTTTTTT; CDR3aa: CASSVGSDTGELFF
d_gene: -; v_gene: TRBV7-9; abundance: -; j_gene: TRBJ1-1; CDR3nt: TGTGCCAGCAGCTTACAACAGAACACTGAAGCTTTCTTT; CDR3aa: CASSLQQNTEAFF
d_gene: -; v_gene: TRBV11-2; abundance: once; j_gene: TRBJ2-5; CDR3nt: TGTGCCAGCAGCTTAGGAATGCAGGGAGGAGAGACCCAGTACTTC; CDR3aa: CASSLGMQGGETQYF
d_gene: -; v_gene: TRBV15; abundance: -; j_gene: TRBJ1-6; CDR3nt: TGTGCCACCAGCAGAGATCTAACAGGGCTATCACCCCTCCACTTT; CDR3aa: CATSRDLTGLSPLHF
d_gene: TRBD2; v_gene: TRBV7-8; abundance: -; j_gene: TRBJ2-5; CDR3nt: TGTGCCAGCAGCCCAGCGGGATCCAGGGAGCAGTACTTC; CDR3aa: CASSPAGSREQYF
d_gene: TRBD1; v_gene: TRBV7-6; abundance: -; j_gene: TRBJ2-7; CDR3nt: TGTGCCAGCAGCCGATTCGAAGGACAGGGAATCGAGCAGTACTTC; CDR3aa: CASSRFEGQGIEQYF